These 20 T cell receptor beta chains originate from one sample sequenced in a study of early T cells in non-severe SARS-CoV-2 infection. TCRdb re-called the 5' RACE reads through MiXCR, storing one row per CDR3 protein. Altogether around 63,000 distinct CDR3 sequences are present, about 6% being singletons, with the ten largest covering 3% to 4%. Specimen: whole blood, collected at baseline. The receptors originated from an adult who was a healthcare worker with PCR-confirmed SARS-CoV-2 infection or an uninfected control (not recorded which).

This clonotype was seen many times. The CDR3 DNA is TGCAGTGCTAGGGGAGGGAGGGCCTCGTACGAGCAGTACTTC. Its protein product is CSARGGRASYEQYF. The chain links TRBV20-1 to TRBJ2-7; 7 nucleotides align to TRBD2. The CDR3 length is 14 residues. Unmatched junction bases numbered 9, after V lost 3 bases and J lost 4 bases. Looked up from germline, CDR1 is DFQATT and CDR2 is SNEGSKA (reference sequence).

V usage is TRBV28 and J usage is TRBJ1-2, with TRBD1 identical over 8 bases. Trimming removed 5 bases from V and 3 bases from J; junction bases left unmatched: 5. The length of the CDR3 is 14 residues. Germline values: CDR1 MDHEN, CDR2 SYDVKM. The CDR3, as DNA: TGTGCCAGCAGTCCTACAGGGGGTGACTATGGCTACACCTTC. Translated, it gives CASSPTGGDYGYTF.

The chain has TRBV7-9 and TRBJ2-5; TRBD1 matches 7 bases. Germline trimming cut 0 bases from V and 4 bases from J; bases unmatched to any gene: 8. Germline V gene sequence: CDR1 SEHNR, CDR2 FQNEAQ (reference sequence). This CDR3 region has 16 residues. For the CDR3, the DNA is TGTGCCAGCAGCTTAGCGCCAACAGGGGTAGGAGAGACCCAGTACTTC. This encodes CASSLAPTGVGETQYF.

This clonotype has just one count. A much larger clone lies a single base off, so this may be a read error. The chain is built from TRBV18 and TRBJ2-7; unclear D gene. CDR1 is KGHSH, CDR2 LQKENI, per germline. V lost 2 bases, J lost 6 bases, and 17 bases lay in between. The CDR3 is 15 amino acids. The CDR3 spells CASSPGMGQKPEQYF. The CDR3 DNA reads as TGTGCCAGCTCACCAGGGATGGGCCAGAAACCCGAGCAGTACTTC.

The table lists this clonotype with many counts. This chain uses TRBV6-5 with TRBJ2-7; D unresolved. The germline V gene has CDR1 MNHEY and CDR2 SVGAGI. V dropped 7 bases and J dropped 6 bases, with 10 bases sitting between them. The CDR3 length is 11 residues. CDR3 protein: CASNLDGEQYF. CDR3 coding DNA: TGTGCCAGCAATCTGGACGGCGAGCAGTACTTC.

The V and J genes are TRBV20-1 and TRBJ2-1, with 9 bases aligning to TRBD2. Germline CDR1 reads DFQATT; CDR2 reads SNEGSKA (reference sequence). CDR3 length: 16 amino acids. The junction had 17 bases not matched to a gene; V was cut back by 5 bases and J by 9 bases. The CDR3 loop reads CSARNYLAGALGEQFF. CDR3 sequence (DNA): TGCAGTGCTCGAAACTACTTAGCGGGAGCCTTGGGTGAGCAGTTCTTC.

Ten or more counts support this clonotype. The chain has TRBV12-3 or TRBV12-4 and TRBJ2-7, with D uncertain. The V gene lost 2 bases and the J gene lost 2 bases, with 10 bases spanning the gap. The CDR3 is 14 amino acids. CDR3 nucleotide sequence: TGTGCCAGCAGTTTAAACGGCGTCACCTACGAGCAGTACTTC. It codes for CASSLNGVTYEQYF.

This clonotype appeared a few times. This chain uses TRBV18 with TRBJ1-5; TRBD1 aligns across 8 bases. CDR1 is KGHSH and CDR2 is LQKENI in the germline V gene. J was trimmed by 2 bases and V by 4 bases; bases with no gene match: 7. This CDR3 is built from 16 residues. As DNA, the CDR3 is TGTGCCAGCTCACTGCAGGGGGCTGGGGGCAATCAGCCCCAGCATTTT. The encoded protein is CASSLQGAGGNQPQHF.

In its sample, this clonotype was seen many times. The chain is built from TRBV7-8 and TRBJ1-2; 11 bases match TRBD1. CDR3 size: 15 residues. Germline loops: CDR1 SGHVS, CDR2 FQNEAQ. V shed 5 bases and J 7 bases; nucleotides not matched to a gene: 9. The CDR3, as DNA: TGTGCCAGCAGCGCGGGACAGGGGGGAATAATTGGCTACACCTTC. Translated, it gives CASSAGQGGIIGYTF. Full variable domain (rest looked up from reference TRBV7-8 and TRBJ1-2): GAGVSQSPRYKVAKRGQDVALRCDPISGHVSLFWYQQALGQGPEFLTYFQNEAQLDKSGLPSDRFFAERPEGSVSTLKIQRTQQEDSAVYLCASSAGQGGIIGYTFGSGTRLTVV.

There are many counts of this clonotype. The rearrangement links TRBV7-8 to TRBJ1-3; D is unclear. Germline CDR1 reads SGHVS; CDR2 reads FQNEAQ. The CDR3 loop spans 13 amino acids. V lost 3 bases to trimming and J lost 6 bases, with 9 bases between them. CDR3 DNA: TGTGCCAGCAGCTTGGGGAGGGAAAACACCATATATTTT. This translates into CASSLGRENTIYF.

There are many counts of this clonotype. The V call is TRBV7-9, the J call TRBJ1-1; D gene unclear. This CDR3 is built from 15 residues. Germline V lookup: CDR1 SEHNR, CDR2 FQNEAQ (reference sequence). V gave up 1 base and J gave up 2 bases, with 11 bases separating them. The CDR3 region has the DNA TGTGCCAGCAGCTTAGAGAGAACGGTAAACACTGAAGCTTTCTTT. Its protein is CASSLERTVNTEAFF.

The sample holds many counts of this clonotype. The chain links TRBV18 to TRBJ2-2; TRBD2 matches 7 bases. There are 20 residues in the CDR3. Germline values: CDR1 KGHSH, CDR2 LQKENI. Trimming at V came to 4 bases and at J to 1 base, leaving 18 bases not matched to a gene. The CDR3 sequence is CASSLTSPAAGLMNTGELFF. The CDR3 DNA is TGTGCCAGCTCACTGACGAGTCCGGCAGCGGGACTAATGAACACCGGGGAGCTGTTTTTT.

This clonotype was seen repeatedly, ten times or more. The chain employs TRBV20-1 and TRBJ1-1; perhaps TRBD1 as D (5 bases). The V gene's germline CDR1 is DFQATT and CDR2 SNEGSKA (reference sequence). The CDR3 extends over 15 amino acids. Between the trimmed V and J ends, which lost 0 bases and 1 base, there was a span of 12 bases. CDR3 in amino acids: CSARDPAGTNTEAFF. CDR3 nucleotides: TGCAGTGCTAGAGATCCCGCAGGGACGAACACTGAAGCTTTCTTT.

The chain combines TRBV9 with TRBJ2-6; 11 positions match TRBD1. The length of the CDR3 is 18 residues. The germline CDR1 and CDR2 sequences are SGDLS and YYNGEE. J gave up 3 bases and V 0 bases, and 5 bases lay outside the gene matches. CDR3 protein: CASSVVDRGLGGANVLTF. For the CDR3, the DNA is TGTGCCAGCAGCGTAGTGGACAGGGGGCTAGGTGGGGCCAACGTCCTGACTTTC. Complete variable domain (other parts from reference TRBV9 and TRBJ2-6): DSGVTQTPKHLITATGQRVTLRCSPRSGDLSVYWYQQSLDQGLQFLIQYYNGEERAKGNILERFSAQQFPDLHSELNLSSLELGDSALYFCASSVVDRGLGGANVLTFGAGSRLTVL.

Many counts were recorded for this clonotype. The chain couples TRBV20-1 to TRBJ1-2; weak D call: TRBD1 (5 bases). The CDR3 extends over 13 amino acids. Trimming took off 2 bases at V and 5 bases at J, with 12 bases between the two ends. Germline lookup yields CDR1 DFQATT and CDR2 SNEGSKA (reference sequence). CDR3 in DNA: TGCAGTGCTAGATTAGGGGAAGGTTATGGCTACACCTTC. The encoded protein is CSARLGEGYGYTF.

This clonotype has a count of ten or more. The rearrangement uses TRBV29-1 and TRBJ2-1, with 7 bases fitting TRBD2. There are 14 residues in the CDR3. Germline CDR1 SQVTM, CDR2 ANQGSEA. The junction had 10 bases not matched to a gene; V was cut back by 3 bases and J by 8 bases. DNA of the CDR3: TGCAGCGTTGATGGGAGGGGAGTGTTGGATGAGCAGTTCTTC. This translates into CSVDGRGVLDEQFF.

This clonotype was counted a few times. CDR3 nucleotide sequence: TGTGCCAGCAGCCCCAGGGTCGTTGGTTTGACGAACATTCAGTACTTC. Its protein product is CASSPRVVGLTNIQYF. This chain joins TRBV7-2 and TRBJ2-4, with a weak D call TRBD1 (5 bases). The CDR3 has 16 amino acids. Between the trimmed V and J ends, which lost 5 bases and 7 bases, there was a span of 21 bases. CDR1 and CDR2 from the germline V gene are SGHTA and FQGNSA.

This clonotype appeared many times. The chain carries TRBV7-4 and TRBJ2-1; 13 nucleotides match TRBD2. With 5 bases clipped from V and 8 bases from J, the junction kept 6 bases outside the gene matches. Germline loops: CDR1 SGHVT, CDR2 SQSDAQ. This CDR3 has 15 residues. CDR3 sequence (DNA): TGTGCCAGCAGCCTTACTAGCGGGAGGGCGCATGAGCAGTTCTTC. Encoded protein: CASSLTSGRAHEQFF.

Only a few counts were recorded for this clonotype. The chain combines TRBV4-2 with TRBJ2-1, with D possibly matching TRBD1 (5 bases). V was trimmed by 0 bases and J by 3 bases, leaving 12 bases between them. CDR3 size: 16 residues. Germline-derived CDR1 and CDR2 are LGHNA and YNFKEQ. The CDR3 reads CASSQEDSMIYNEQFF. CDR3 in DNA: TGTGCCAGCAGCCAAGAAGACAGCATGATCTACAATGAGCAGTTCTTC.

This clonotype was recorded at least ten times. The chain uses TRBV24-1 and TRBJ2-5, with TRBD1 matching over 7 bases. Germline CDR1 is KGHDR and CDR2 is SFDVKD. After removal of 4 bases from V and 0 bases from J, the junction contained 4 bases not matched to a gene. This CDR3 has 15 amino acids. The CDR3 loop reads CATSERQGNQETQYF. CDR3 sequence (DNA): TGTGCCACCAGTGAGCGACAGGGAAACCAAGAGACCCAGTACTTC.